What follows is one TCR beta chain and its context. Its antigen is not identified. These data belong to a study of OX40 agonist ivuxolimab in advanced cancers. Findings of the study overall: CD8+ T cells (on average) carried more expanded clones than CD4+ T cells. Low clonal expansion, among the lowest seen, marked partial responders at 0.1-3.0 mg/kg.

Per the germline V gene, CDR1 is SGHRS and CDR2 is YFSETQ. V lost 0 bases and J 7 bases, leaving 17 bases between the germline ends. The CDR3 is made up of 15 amino acids. Repertoires were generated with immunoSEQ multiplex PCR, while TCRdb's copy carries only in-frame clones and drops some. This table holds about 98,000 clones, 90% to 95% found once. This chain uses TRBV5-1 with TRBJ2-7; possible D gene TRBD2, 5 bases. The starting material was CD4+ or CD8+ T cells sorted from blood, obtained in a trial of the OX40 agonist ivuxolimab. The TCR originated in an adult with an advanced solid tumor such as melanoma, head and neck, liver or kidney cancer. The DNA of the CDR3 is TGCGCCAGCAGCTTGGGGCCGTCCTTGACGGGGGAGCAGTACGTC. Its protein product is CASSLGPSLTGEQYV.